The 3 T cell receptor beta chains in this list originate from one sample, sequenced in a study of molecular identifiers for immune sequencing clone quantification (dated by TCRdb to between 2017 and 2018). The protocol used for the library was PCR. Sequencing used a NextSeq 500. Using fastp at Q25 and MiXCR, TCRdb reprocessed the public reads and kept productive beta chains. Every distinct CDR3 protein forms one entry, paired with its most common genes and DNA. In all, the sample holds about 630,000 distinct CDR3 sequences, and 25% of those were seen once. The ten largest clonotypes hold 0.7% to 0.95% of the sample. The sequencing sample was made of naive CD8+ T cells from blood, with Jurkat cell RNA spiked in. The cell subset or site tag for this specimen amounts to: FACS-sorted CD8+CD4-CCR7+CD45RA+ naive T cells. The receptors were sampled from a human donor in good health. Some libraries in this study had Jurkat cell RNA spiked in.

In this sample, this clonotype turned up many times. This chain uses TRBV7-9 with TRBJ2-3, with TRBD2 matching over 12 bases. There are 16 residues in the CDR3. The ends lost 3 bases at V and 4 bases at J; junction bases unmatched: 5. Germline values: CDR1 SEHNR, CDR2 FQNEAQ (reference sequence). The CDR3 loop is CASSFPTSGGADTQYF. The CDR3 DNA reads TGTGCCAGCAGCTTTCCGACTAGCGGGGGTGCAGATACGCAGTATTTT.

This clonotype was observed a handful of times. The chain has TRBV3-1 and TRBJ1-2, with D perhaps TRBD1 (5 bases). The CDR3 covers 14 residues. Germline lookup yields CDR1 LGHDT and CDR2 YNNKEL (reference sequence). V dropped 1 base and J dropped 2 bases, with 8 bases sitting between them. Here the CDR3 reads CASSQGQQNYGYTF. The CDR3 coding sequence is TGTGCCAGCAGCCAAGGACAGCAAAACTATGGCTACACCTTC.

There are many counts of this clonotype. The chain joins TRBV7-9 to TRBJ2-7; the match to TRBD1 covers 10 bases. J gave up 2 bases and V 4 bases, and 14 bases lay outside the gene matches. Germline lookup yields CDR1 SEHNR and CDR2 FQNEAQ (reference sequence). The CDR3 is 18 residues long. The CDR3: CASSSRVRDRGRPYEQYF. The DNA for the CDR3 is TGTGCCAGCAGCTCAAGGGTCCGGGACAGGGGTCGACCCTACGAGCAGTACTTC.